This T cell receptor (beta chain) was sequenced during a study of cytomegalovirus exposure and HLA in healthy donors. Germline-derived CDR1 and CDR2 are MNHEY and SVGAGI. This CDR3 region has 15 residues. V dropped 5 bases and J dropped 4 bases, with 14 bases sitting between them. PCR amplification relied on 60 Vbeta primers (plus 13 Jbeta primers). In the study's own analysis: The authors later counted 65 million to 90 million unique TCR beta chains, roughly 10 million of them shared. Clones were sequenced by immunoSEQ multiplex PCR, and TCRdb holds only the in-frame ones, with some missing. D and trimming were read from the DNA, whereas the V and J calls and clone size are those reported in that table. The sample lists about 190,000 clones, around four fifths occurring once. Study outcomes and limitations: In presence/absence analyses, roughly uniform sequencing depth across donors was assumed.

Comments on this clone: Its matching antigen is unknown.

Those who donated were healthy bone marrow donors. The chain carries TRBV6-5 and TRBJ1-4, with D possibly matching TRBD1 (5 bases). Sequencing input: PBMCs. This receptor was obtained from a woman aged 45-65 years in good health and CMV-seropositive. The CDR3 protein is CASSRSGGLNEKLFF. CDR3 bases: TGTGCCAGCAGTCGGTCGGGGGGACTTAATGAAAAACTGTTTTTT.